This record covers a single T cell receptor beta chain. The antigen is undetermined. Profiling relied on immunoSEQ multiplex PCR, and the TCRdb table lists in-frame clones only, not all of them. This sample yields 30,000 or so clones, of which around 83% are seen a single time; around 6.8% belongs to the top ten. Time point specified: week 35, safety follow-up. With topical imiquimod, each dose of the vaccine consisted of 300 ug of mutant IDH1 20-mer peptide. The data are from a study of a mutant IDH1 vaccine in newly diagnosed glioma. Study-wide background: Visits V12 and V13 fell at weeks 35 and 47, respectively.

The CDR3 length is 14 residues. CDR1 is MNHEY and CDR2 is SVGAGI in the germline V gene. The chain recombines TRBV6-5 with TRBJ2-5; perhaps TRBD1 as D (5 bases). The better agreement between TRBJ2-7 and the DNA end casts doubt on the J call. The sequenced sample was PBMCs, obtained from a glioma patient whose treatment included an IDH1 peptide vaccine. This clonotype was obtained from a young woman with glioma. The CDR3 DNA reads TGTGCCAGCCAGGGTCAGGGTAGTCAACTCGAGCAGTACTTC. This gives the protein CASQGQGSQLEQYF.